Shown below are 5 T cell receptor beta chains from a single sample sequenced in a study of early T cells in non-severe SARS-CoV-2 infection. MiXCR, run by TCRdb on the 5' RACE reads, gives a single entry per CDR3 protein. The sample includes tens of thousands of distinct CDR3 sequences, under 15% seen only once; the top ten take about 1.3%. The specimen was whole blood. Receptors were obtained from an adult who was a healthcare worker with PCR-confirmed SARS-CoV-2 infection or an uninfected control (not recorded which).

In its sample, this clonotype was seen many times. The rearrangement links TRBV10-2 to TRBJ2-5; 8 positions agree with TRBD1. CDR3 length: 15 amino acids. The V gene's germline CDR1 is WSHSY and CDR2 SAAADI. V lost 7 bases and J lost 1; bases outside the gene matches: 8. The CDR3 is CASTRVTGAQETQYF. The CDR3 DNA is TGCGCCAGCACGCGTGTGACAGGGGCCCAAGAGACCCAGTACTTC.

This clonotype came up many times. J is TRBJ2-1 and V is TRBV12-3 or TRBV12-4, with 12 bases fitting TRBD2. Trimming at V came to 6 bases and at J to 10 bases, leaving 13 bases not matched to a gene. The CDR3 is 16 amino acids. The CDR3 is CASSHRASGRAGEQFF. The CDR3, as DNA: TGTGCCAGCAGCCATCGGGCTAGCGGGAGGGCCGGGGAGCAGTTCTTC.

This chain joins TRBV7-9 and TRBJ1-6; D unclear. Trimming shortened V by 1 base and J by 7 bases, and 17 bases separated the two germline ends. In germline, CDR1 is SEHNR, CDR2 FQNEAQ (reference sequence). CDR3 length equals 17 residues. CDR3 residues: CASSLGRWQPQNSPLHF. CDR3 in DNA: TGTGCCAGCAGCTTAGGCCGGTGGCAGCCCCAGAATTCACCCCTCCACTTT.

The chain couples TRBV5-1 to TRBJ1-1, with 7 bases matching TRBD1. The J segment lost 5 bases and the V segment lost 0 bases, leaving 10 bases of the junction unmatched. Germline loops: CDR1 SGHRS, CDR2 YFSETQ. The CDR3 consists of 16 residues. The CDR3 protein is CASSLATGDLWTEAFF. The CDR3 nucleotides are TGCGCCAGCAGCTTGGCCACAGGGGATCTGTGGACTGAAGCTTTCTTT.

This clonotype was observed at least ten times. The V call is TRBV20-1, the J call TRBJ2-7, with D perhaps TRBD2 (5 bases). The CDR3 has 13 amino acids. Germline V CDR1 and CDR2: DFQATT, SNEGSKA (reference sequence). V lost 6 bases, J lost 5 bases, and 17 bases lay in between. In DNA form, the CDR3 reads TGCAGTGCCCCTACCCGGGGTCTCCACGAGCAGTACTTC. Translated: CSAPTRGLHEQYF.